This note documents a single T cell receptor beta chain sequence. This table comes from immunoSEQ multiplex PCR, and its TCRdb copy is limited to in-frame clones, with some not included. The sample lists roughly 120,000 clones; around nine tenths were seen once. These data originate in a study of control samples from healthy donors and cancer patients. The CDR3 has 15 residues. From germline, CDR1 is SGHDN and CDR2 FVKESK. V lost 1 base, J lost 3 bases, and 11 bases lay in between. The clonotype was recovered from a woman aged 55-75 years with lung cancer. The sequenced sample consisted of PBMCs. This chain uses TRBV14 with TRBJ2-3; perhaps TRBD1 as D (6 bases). The CDR3 bases are TGTGCCAGCAGCCAAGTTGGGCAGGGGACAGATACGCAGTATTTT. Residues: CASSQVGQGTDTQYF.